The 20 T cell receptor beta chains given below trace back to one sample, sequenced in a study of identical twins. MiXCR, applied by TCRdb to the 5' RACE reads, yields one record per CDR3 protein. The table records roughly 770,000 distinct CDR3 sequences, about 20% of them present only once. This same sample was also part of a study on T cells expressing NK-cell markers.

Material: PBMCs. Receptors were obtained from a woman aged 18-35 years in good health.

The V and J genes are TRBV12-3 or TRBV12-4 and TRBJ2-1, with 8 positions matching TRBD2. Unmatched junction bases numbered 4, after V lost 2 bases and J lost 10 bases. This CDR3 has 13 amino acids. The CDR3 DNA sequence: TGTGCCAGCAGTTTAATCACTAGCGGAGAGCAGTTCTTC. Amino acid sequence: CASSLITSGEQFF.

The sample holds many counts of this clonotype. V is TRBV7-2 and J is TRBJ2-3; TRBD2 aligns across 11 bases. The CDR3 extends over 16 amino acids. The trim removed 5 bases at V and 6 bases at J, leaving 10 bases unmatched. Per the germline V gene, CDR1 is SGHTA and CDR2 is FQGNSA. The CDR3 coding sequence is TGTGCCAGCAGCCGCCTAGCGGGAGGCCGAGGGGATACGCAGTATTTT. Encoded protein: CASSRLAGGRGDTQYF.

The table lists this clonotype with many counts. J is TRBJ2-7 and V is TRBV6-1; the match to TRBD2 covers 10 bases. This CDR3 has 15 residues. V was pared by 5 bases and J by 5 bases, with 9 bases of the junction left unmatched. Germline lookup yields CDR1 MNHNS and CDR2 SASEGT. CDR3 region: CASSPAGAGGHEQYF. The CDR3 nucleotides read TGTGCCAGCAGTCCTGCGGGAGCGGGAGGGCACGAGCAGTACTTC.

The chain recombines TRBV6-4 with TRBJ1-6; tentatively, D is TRBD1 (5 bases). The CDR3 has 15 residues. The germline V gene has CDR1 MRHNA and CDR2 SNTAGT. The V end was cut by 4 bases, the J end by 5 bases, with 12 bases between. CDR3 protein: CASSVQGGDNSPLHF. DNA for the CDR3: TGTGCCAGCAGTGTCCAGGGAGGGGATAATTCACCCCTCCACTTT.

The gene calls are TRBV2 and TRBJ1-2; the D is unclear. Trimming took 2 bases from V and 3 from J, leaving 7 bases between them. Germline V lookup: CDR1 SNHLY, CDR2 FYNNEI. The CDR3 extends over 13 amino acids. CDR3 in DNA: TGTGCCAGCAGTGAACGCCAGTACTATGGCTACACCTTC. As protein: CASSERQYYGYTF.

This clonotype came up a few times. The chain couples TRBV12-3 or TRBV12-4 to TRBJ1-2; D remains unclear. V lost 1 base, J lost 0 bases, and 6 bases lay in between. The CDR3 is 14 residues long. DNA for the CDR3: TGTGCCAGCAGTTTAGGGGCGTCTAACTATGGCTACACCTTC. Its translation: CASSLGASNYGYTF.

This clonotype was detected ten times or more. The J gene is TRBJ1-1, the V gene TRBV24-1; D remains unclear. The length of the CDR3 is 12 residues. CDR1 is KGHDR and CDR2 is SFDVKD in the germline V gene. Trimming shortened V by 4 bases and J by 4 bases, and 6 bases separated the two germline ends. CDR3 in amino acids: CATSEETTEAFF. Written as DNA, the CDR3 is TGTGCCACCAGTGAGGAGACCACTGAAGCTTTCTTT.

The gene calls are TRBV12-5 and TRBJ2-3, with TRBD2 as a possible D gene (6 bases). The CDR3 has 15 residues. Germline V gene sequence: CDR1 LGHNT, CDR2 FRNRAP. V was trimmed by 6 bases and J by 4 bases, leaving 17 bases between them. CDR3 nucleotide sequence: TGTGCTAGTGGCCCCTGGCGGGAAGTGGCAGATACGCAGTATTTT. Its protein is CASGPWREVADTQYF.

The chain combines TRBV7-8 with TRBJ2-5; D is perhaps TRBD2 (5 bases). Germline values: CDR1 SGHVS, CDR2 FQNEAQ. With 2 bases removed from V and 3 bases from J, the gap between germline ends came to 16 bases. The CDR3 is 16 residues long. For the CDR3, the DNA is TGTGCCAGCAGCTTAATCTCTCGCGGGTCTAAAGAGACCCAGTACTTC. Translated: CASSLISRGSKETQYF.

The rearrangement links TRBV12-3 or TRBV12-4 to TRBJ1-3; maybe TRBD1 (5 bases). With 2 bases removed from V and 0 bases from J, the gap between germline ends came to 11 bases. The CDR3 has 16 residues. CDR3 loop: CASSLKGRSSGNTIYF. The CDR3 coding sequence is TGTGCCAGCAGTTTAAAGGGACGTTCCTCTGGAAACACCATATATTTT.

This clonotype was found a few times. This chain uses TRBV9 with TRBJ1-4; 8 bases match TRBD1. The CDR3 spans 15 residues. The J segment lost 7 bases and the V segment lost 0 bases, leaving 5 bases of the junction unmatched. Germline V gene data show CDR1 as SGDLS and CDR2 as YYNGEE. The CDR3 region has the DNA TGTGCCAGCAGCGTAGCCCAGGGGGCGGGTGAAAAACTGTTTTTT. Its protein product is CASSVAQGAGEKLFF.

This clonotype has a handful of counts. The rearrangement uses TRBV7-2 and TRBJ2-3, with 7 bases identical to TRBD2. Germline loops: CDR1 SGHTA, CDR2 FQGNSA. The CDR3 loop spans 14 amino acids. The ends lost 2 bases at V and 5 bases at J; junction bases unmatched: 4. CDR3: CASSLQSGGDTQYF. DNA of the CDR3: TGTGCCAGCAGCTTACAGTCGGGGGGAGATACGCAGTATTTT.

This rearrangement joins TRBV9 to TRBJ1-4; possible D gene TRBD1, 6 bases. There are 15 residues in the CDR3. V was shortened by 3 bases and J by 5 bases, with 14 bases between the two germline ends. Germline lookup yields CDR1 SGDLS and CDR2 YYNGEE. This CDR3 is CASSASYGQNEKLFF. CDR3 sequence (DNA): TGTGCCAGCAGCGCGTCCTACGGACAGAATGAAAAACTGTTTTTT.

This clonotype was counted a few times. J is TRBJ2-1 and V is TRBV7-9; TRBD2 matches 8 bases. CDR3 length: 16 residues. J lost 6 bases, V lost 5 bases, and 12 bases had no gene match. Germline CDR1 and CDR2: SEHNR and FQNEAQ (reference sequence). The CDR3, as DNA: TGTGCCAGCAGCAGCGGGGGCCTTTTACCGCTCAATGAGCAGTTCTTC. Its translation is CASSSGGLLPLNEQFF.

The CDR3 coding sequence is TGTGCCAGCAGTGACCACAGGGGGCACTCCTACAATGAGCAGTTCTTC. Encoded protein: CASSDHRGHSYNEQFF. V is TRBV25-1 and J is TRBJ2-1; 9 bases fit TRBD1. There are 16 residues in the CDR3. Germline values: CDR1 MGHDK, CDR2 SYGVNS. J lost 0 bases, V lost 3 bases, and 3 bases had no gene match. The full variable domain, rest sourced from reference TRBV25-1 and TRBJ2-1, is EADIYQTPRYLVIGTGKKITLECSQTMGHDKMYWYQQDPGMELHLIHYSYGVNSTEKGDLSSESTVSRIRTEHFPLTLESARPSHTSQYLCASSDHRGHSYNEQFFGPGTRLTVL.

The rearrangement joins TRBV29-1 to TRBJ2-7; tentatively, D is TRBD1 (6 bases). Trimming took off 1 base at V and 5 bases at J, with 15 bases between the two ends. The CDR3 contains 14 residues. The germline V gene has CDR1 SQVTM and CDR2 ANQGSEA. CDR3 nucleotide sequence: TGCAGCGTTGAAGCAAGGCCAGGGGCGGACGAGCAGTACTTC. Its translation is CSVEARPGADEQYF.

This clonotype was seen a handful of times. CDR3 region: CASRLLGGANEAVGNTIYF. The CDR3, as DNA: TGTGCCAGCAGGCTCCTGGGGGGCGCCAACGAAGCCGTAGGAAACACCATATATTTT. The rearrangement uses TRBV27 and TRBJ1-3; tentatively, D is TRBD1 (6 bases). From germline, CDR1 is MNHEY and CDR2 SMNVEV (reference sequence). The CDR3 totals 19 residues. V gave up 6 bases and J gave up 4 bases, with 28 bases separating them.

V is TRBV2 and J is TRBJ1-1; TRBD1 is a possible D gene (6 bases). From germline, CDR1 is SNHLY and CDR2 FYNNEI. Deletions cut 6 bases from V and 3 bases from J, with 20 bases between. The CDR3 totals 16 residues. CDR3 amino acids: CASSDGDGGLYTEAFF. The DNA for the CDR3 is TGTGCCAGCAGCGACGGTGACGGGGGGCTTTACACTGAAGCTTTCTTT.

The CDR3 coding sequence is TGCAGTGCCAGTCTCCCCATTCGTTATGGCTACACCTTC. Protein: CSASLPIRYGYTF. The chain carries TRBV20-1 and TRBJ1-2; D is undetermined. Germline V gene lookup returns CDR1 DFQATT and CDR2 SNEGSKA (reference sequence). The CDR3 is 13 amino acids. The V and J ends lost 6 bases and 5 bases respectively, with 16 bases between them.

This clonotype has more than one count but fewer than ten. The CDR3 DNA reads as TGTGCCACCAGCAGAGCACAGAATCAGCCCCAGCATTTT. It yields the protein CATSRAQNQPQHF. The chain employs TRBV15 and TRBJ1-5, with D unresolved. Germline V CDR1 and CDR2: LNHNV, YYDKDF (reference sequence). The CDR3 spans 13 residues. V lost 1 base and J lost 4, with 5 bases in between. Together with reference TRBV15 and TRBJ1-5, the CDR3 gives the full variable domain: DAMVIQNPRYQVTQFGKPVTLSCSQTLNHNVMYWYQQKSSQAPKLLFHYYDKDFNNEADTPDNFQSRRPNTSFCFLDIRSPGLGDTAMYLCATSRAQNQPQHFGDGTRLSIL.